This T cell receptor beta chain was observed in a study of blood T cells in healthy people across ages. Study-wide background: T cells yielded about one barcoded beta molecule per two cells through template switching. Findings and caveats of the study: Naive T cell percentage strongly correlated with TCR beta diversity.

The use of a sample-barcoded 5' primer and a J-beta primer mix characterized a second PCR of roughly 6 to 12 cycles. Paired-end reads containing CDR3 totaled no fewer than 3 million for each sample. TCRdb called the 5' RACE reads again in MiXCR, with one record for every CDR3 protein. The sample has around 870,000 distinct CDR3 sequences; 29% are singletons. Per the germline V gene, CDR1 is LNHNV and CDR2 is YYDKDF (reference sequence). V shed 8 bases, J shed 6 bases, and the junction held 18 bases outside the gene matches. The CDR3 covers 16 residues. This clonotype came up a few times. Its antigen is currently unknown. A much larger clone differs from this one at a single base, so this may be a read error.

This receptor was identified in a woman aged 80 or over in good health. Material for sequencing was blood. The V and J genes are TRBV15 and TRBJ2-7, with TRBD2 identical over 8 bases. The CDR3 loop is CATEMDYSGGRREQYF. The DNA for the CDR3 is TGTGCCACCGAAATGGACTACAGCGGGGGACGGCGCGAGCAGTACTTC. Combining the CDR3 with reference TRBV15 and TRBJ2-7 gives the whole variable domain DAMVIQNPRYQVTQFGKPVTLSCSQTLNHNVMYWYQQKSSQAPKLLFHYYDKDFNNEADTPDNFQSRRPNTSFCFLDIRSPGLGDTAMYLCATEMDYSGGRREQYFGPGTRLTVT.